A single sample is the source of the 11 T cell receptor beta chains below, sequenced in a study of response to subunit inactivated influenza vaccine. TCRdb analysed the RT-PCR reads with MiXCR anew, one entry per CDR3 protein. The table records under 200,000 distinct CDR3 sequences, approximately 11% of them present only once. Source: CD8+ T cells sorted from PBMCs, taken roughly 24 months after vaccination. Source of these receptors: a man aged 50-75 years who received an inactivated influenza vaccine.

This clonotype was detected a few times. This chain joins TRBV7-2 and TRBJ2-7, with D perhaps TRBD2 (6 bases). There are 13 residues in the CDR3. Trimming took off 5 bases at V and 4 bases at J, with 12 bases between the two ends. Looked up from germline, CDR1 is SGHTA and CDR2 is FQGNSA. The CDR3 sequence: CASSIGRPYEQYF. The DNA for the CDR3 is TGTGCCAGCAGCATCGGGAGACCGTACGAGCAGTACTTC.

This clonotype was observed a few times. The rearrangement links TRBV4-2 to TRBJ2-2; possibly TRBD1 for D (5 bases). Germline values: CDR1 LGHNA, CDR2 YNFKEQ. This CDR3 is 16 amino acids long. The V end was cut by 0 bases, the J end by 1 base, with 9 bases between. CDR3: CASSQDAGLNTGELFF. CDR3 DNA: TGTGCCAGCAGCCAAGATGCAGGGCTGAACACCGGGGAGCTGTTTTTT.

The V gene is TRBV10-1, the J gene TRBJ2-5; tentatively, D is TRBD1 (6 bases). This CDR3 contains 17 residues. Trimming cost V 3 bases and J 1 base, with 18 bases left between them. Germline V gene lookup returns CDR1 WNHNN and CDR2 SYGVQD (reference sequence). The CDR3 sequence is CASSDALDRDTQETQYF. For the CDR3, the DNA is TGCGCCAGCAGTGACGCTTTGGACCGGGACACCCAAGAGACCCAGTACTTC.

The chain has TRBV9 and TRBJ2-1; D gene unclear. With 3 bases removed from V and 3 bases from J, the gap between germline ends came to 13 bases. This CDR3 has 15 amino acids. CDR1 is SGDLS and CDR2 is YYNGEE in the germline V gene. CDR3 sequence: CASSADSRGYNEQFF. The CDR3 region has the DNA TGTGCCAGCAGCGCCGACTCCCGCGGCTACAATGAGCAGTTCTTC.

The V and J genes are TRBV7-6 and TRBJ2-5; 11 bases match TRBD2. Per germline, CDR1 SGHVS and CDR2 FNYEAQ. Trimming cost V 2 bases and J 2 bases; bases outside gene matches: 4. The CDR3 sequence is 16 residues long. CDR3 loop: CASSLKTSGDQETQYF. CDR3 nucleotide sequence: TGTGCCAGCAGCTTAAAGACTAGCGGGGATCAAGAGACCCAGTACTTC.

This clonotype was seen a handful of times. The V gene is TRBV6-5, the J gene TRBJ2-3; the match to TRBD2 covers 10 bases. Per germline, CDR1 MNHEY and CDR2 SVGAGI. V trimming: 5 bases; J trimming: 2 bases; junction bases outside the gene matches: 1. CDR3 length: 14 amino acids. The CDR3 bases are TGTGCCAGCAGTACTAGCGGGAACACAGATACGCAGTATTTT. The encoded protein is CASSTSGNTDTQYF.

This clonotype was counted ten times or more. The V and J genes are TRBV6-2 or TRBV6-3 and TRBJ2-7, with 8 bases lining up with TRBD2. The CDR3 totals 13 residues. Germline CDR1 reads MNHEY; CDR2 reads SVGEGT. The junction had 5 bases not matched to a gene; V was cut back by 6 bases and J by 4 bases. The CDR3: CASSGRAEYEQYF. CDR3 coding DNA: TGTGCCAGCAGCGGGAGGGCCGAATACGAGCAGTACTTC.

V gene TRBV12-3 or TRBV12-4 combines with J gene TRBJ2-7; 8 positions agree with TRBD1. V trimming: 4 bases; J trimming: 0 bases; junction bases outside the gene matches: 8. This CDR3 region has 16 residues. CDR3 nucleotides: TGTGCCAGCAGTTCCCCGACAGGGGAGAGCTCCTACGAGCAGTACTTC. It yields the protein CASSSPTGESSYEQYF.

This clonotype was seen only a few times. J is TRBJ2-1 and V is TRBV9; D not certain. The CDR3 runs 15 residues. Germline loops: CDR1 SGDLS, CDR2 YYNGEE. The V end was cut by 0 bases, the J end by 9 bases, with 16 bases between. CDR3 sequence: CASSVGASRSGEQFF. CDR3 sequence (DNA): TGTGCCAGCAGCGTAGGGGCTAGTCGGTCCGGTGAGCAGTTCTTC.

This clonotype was seen a handful of times. The rearrangement links TRBV20-1 to TRBJ2-1; TRBD1 matches at 7 bases. J was trimmed by 7 bases and V by 6 bases; bases with no gene match: 12. This CDR3 comprises 14 residues. Germline values: CDR1 DFQATT, CDR2 SNEGSKA (reference sequence). The CDR3 is CSAPRQGRVNEQFF. The CDR3 DNA follows: TGCAGTGCCCCTAGACAGGGAAGGGTGAATGAGCAGTTCTTC.

The rearrangement joins TRBV4-1 to TRBJ1-5; D not resolved. The V gene lost 3 bases and the J gene lost 2 bases, with 8 bases spanning the gap. The CDR3 consists of 14 residues. From germline, CDR1 is MGHRA and CDR2 YSYEKL. CDR3 coding DNA: TGCGCCAGCAGCCAGCATATGGGCAATCAGCCCCAGCATTTT. This encodes CASSQHMGNQPQHF.